The present entry profiles one TCR beta chain with its context. Its antigen is unidentified. Method: immunoSEQ multiplex PCR; TCRdb's copy keeps in-frame clones and lacks some. The data contain about 310,000 clones, roughly 80% of them singletons. The ends were cut back, 8 bases at V and 2 bases at J, with 13 bases in the middle. Per the germline V gene, CDR1 is MNHNY and CDR2 is SVGAGI (reference sequence). This CDR3 region has 13 residues. The data were obtained in a study of cytotoxic CD8 clonotypes in ibrutinib-treated CLL. Study-wide results and caveats: Public clonotypes, found uncommonly, either contracted or stayed stable on treatment.

The source was PBMCs, collected before ibrutinib treatment. The chain combines TRBV6-6 with TRBJ2-7; unclear D gene. This receptor was taken from a human donor with chronic lymphocytic leukemia. The CDR3 spells CASRVRGAYEQYF. CDR3 bases: TGTGCCAGCCGAGTGCGTGGCGCCTACGAGCAGTACTTC.